This record concerns one T cell receptor beta chain sequence. In germline, CDR1 is ENHRY, CDR2 SYGVKD. The CDR3 extends over 12 amino acids. Trimming stripped 6 bases from V and 7 bases from J, with 12 bases between. Clones were sequenced by immunoSEQ multiplex PCR, and TCRdb holds only the in-frame ones, with some missing. The table has 20,000 to 25,000 clones, approximately 73% seen once. The data derive from a study of OX40 agonist ivuxolimab in advanced cancers. Baseline, cycle 4 day 1, and cycle 7 day 1 were the blood sampling points. The source is an adult with an advanced solid tumor such as melanoma, head and neck, liver or kidney cancer. V gene TRBV10-3 combines with J gene TRBJ1-2; D may be TRBD1 (6 bases). Sequencing used CD4+ or CD8+ T cells sorted from blood, obtained in a trial of the OX40 agonist ivuxolimab. CDR3 in DNA: TGTGCCATCAGCAGGGGTTCTTTTGGCTACACCTTC. Its protein is CAISRGSFGYTF.